This T cell receptor (beta chain) was profiled in a study of T cell responses to AZD1222 COVID-19 vaccine. Looking at the study overall: Whether given at about 4 or about 12 weeks, second doses were pooled. General study results and limits: It should be noted that donors were predominantly white British and more often female, and clonal diversity was possibly underestimated. Spike-specific TCR repertoires showed rising breadth and depth after two AZD1222 doses.

Assay: immunoSEQ multiplex PCR; the TCRdb copy retains only in-frame clones and omits some. The table includes about 85,000 clones, 88% detected once. Notes on this clone: The antigen is not known.

Trimming pared 0 bases from V and 0 bases from J, leaving 7 bases between. In germline, CDR1 is SGHRS, CDR2 YFSETQ. The CDR3 contains 14 residues. The TCR originated in an adult in good health. The material sequenced was peripheral blood, taken on day 0 of AZD1222 vaccination. This chain joins TRBV5-1 and TRBJ2-7, with D uncertain. The CDR3 is CASSLAYSSYEQYF. The CDR3 DNA follows: TGCGCCAGCAGCTTGGCCTATTCCTCCTACGAGCAGTACTTC. The full variable domain, with the rest looked up from reference TRBV5-1 and TRBJ2-7, is KAGVTQTPRYLIKTRGQQVTLSCSPISGHRSVSWYQQTPGQGLQFLFEYFSETQRNKGNFPGRFSGRQFSNSRSEMNVSTLELGDSALYLCASSLAYSSYEQYFGPGTRLTVT.